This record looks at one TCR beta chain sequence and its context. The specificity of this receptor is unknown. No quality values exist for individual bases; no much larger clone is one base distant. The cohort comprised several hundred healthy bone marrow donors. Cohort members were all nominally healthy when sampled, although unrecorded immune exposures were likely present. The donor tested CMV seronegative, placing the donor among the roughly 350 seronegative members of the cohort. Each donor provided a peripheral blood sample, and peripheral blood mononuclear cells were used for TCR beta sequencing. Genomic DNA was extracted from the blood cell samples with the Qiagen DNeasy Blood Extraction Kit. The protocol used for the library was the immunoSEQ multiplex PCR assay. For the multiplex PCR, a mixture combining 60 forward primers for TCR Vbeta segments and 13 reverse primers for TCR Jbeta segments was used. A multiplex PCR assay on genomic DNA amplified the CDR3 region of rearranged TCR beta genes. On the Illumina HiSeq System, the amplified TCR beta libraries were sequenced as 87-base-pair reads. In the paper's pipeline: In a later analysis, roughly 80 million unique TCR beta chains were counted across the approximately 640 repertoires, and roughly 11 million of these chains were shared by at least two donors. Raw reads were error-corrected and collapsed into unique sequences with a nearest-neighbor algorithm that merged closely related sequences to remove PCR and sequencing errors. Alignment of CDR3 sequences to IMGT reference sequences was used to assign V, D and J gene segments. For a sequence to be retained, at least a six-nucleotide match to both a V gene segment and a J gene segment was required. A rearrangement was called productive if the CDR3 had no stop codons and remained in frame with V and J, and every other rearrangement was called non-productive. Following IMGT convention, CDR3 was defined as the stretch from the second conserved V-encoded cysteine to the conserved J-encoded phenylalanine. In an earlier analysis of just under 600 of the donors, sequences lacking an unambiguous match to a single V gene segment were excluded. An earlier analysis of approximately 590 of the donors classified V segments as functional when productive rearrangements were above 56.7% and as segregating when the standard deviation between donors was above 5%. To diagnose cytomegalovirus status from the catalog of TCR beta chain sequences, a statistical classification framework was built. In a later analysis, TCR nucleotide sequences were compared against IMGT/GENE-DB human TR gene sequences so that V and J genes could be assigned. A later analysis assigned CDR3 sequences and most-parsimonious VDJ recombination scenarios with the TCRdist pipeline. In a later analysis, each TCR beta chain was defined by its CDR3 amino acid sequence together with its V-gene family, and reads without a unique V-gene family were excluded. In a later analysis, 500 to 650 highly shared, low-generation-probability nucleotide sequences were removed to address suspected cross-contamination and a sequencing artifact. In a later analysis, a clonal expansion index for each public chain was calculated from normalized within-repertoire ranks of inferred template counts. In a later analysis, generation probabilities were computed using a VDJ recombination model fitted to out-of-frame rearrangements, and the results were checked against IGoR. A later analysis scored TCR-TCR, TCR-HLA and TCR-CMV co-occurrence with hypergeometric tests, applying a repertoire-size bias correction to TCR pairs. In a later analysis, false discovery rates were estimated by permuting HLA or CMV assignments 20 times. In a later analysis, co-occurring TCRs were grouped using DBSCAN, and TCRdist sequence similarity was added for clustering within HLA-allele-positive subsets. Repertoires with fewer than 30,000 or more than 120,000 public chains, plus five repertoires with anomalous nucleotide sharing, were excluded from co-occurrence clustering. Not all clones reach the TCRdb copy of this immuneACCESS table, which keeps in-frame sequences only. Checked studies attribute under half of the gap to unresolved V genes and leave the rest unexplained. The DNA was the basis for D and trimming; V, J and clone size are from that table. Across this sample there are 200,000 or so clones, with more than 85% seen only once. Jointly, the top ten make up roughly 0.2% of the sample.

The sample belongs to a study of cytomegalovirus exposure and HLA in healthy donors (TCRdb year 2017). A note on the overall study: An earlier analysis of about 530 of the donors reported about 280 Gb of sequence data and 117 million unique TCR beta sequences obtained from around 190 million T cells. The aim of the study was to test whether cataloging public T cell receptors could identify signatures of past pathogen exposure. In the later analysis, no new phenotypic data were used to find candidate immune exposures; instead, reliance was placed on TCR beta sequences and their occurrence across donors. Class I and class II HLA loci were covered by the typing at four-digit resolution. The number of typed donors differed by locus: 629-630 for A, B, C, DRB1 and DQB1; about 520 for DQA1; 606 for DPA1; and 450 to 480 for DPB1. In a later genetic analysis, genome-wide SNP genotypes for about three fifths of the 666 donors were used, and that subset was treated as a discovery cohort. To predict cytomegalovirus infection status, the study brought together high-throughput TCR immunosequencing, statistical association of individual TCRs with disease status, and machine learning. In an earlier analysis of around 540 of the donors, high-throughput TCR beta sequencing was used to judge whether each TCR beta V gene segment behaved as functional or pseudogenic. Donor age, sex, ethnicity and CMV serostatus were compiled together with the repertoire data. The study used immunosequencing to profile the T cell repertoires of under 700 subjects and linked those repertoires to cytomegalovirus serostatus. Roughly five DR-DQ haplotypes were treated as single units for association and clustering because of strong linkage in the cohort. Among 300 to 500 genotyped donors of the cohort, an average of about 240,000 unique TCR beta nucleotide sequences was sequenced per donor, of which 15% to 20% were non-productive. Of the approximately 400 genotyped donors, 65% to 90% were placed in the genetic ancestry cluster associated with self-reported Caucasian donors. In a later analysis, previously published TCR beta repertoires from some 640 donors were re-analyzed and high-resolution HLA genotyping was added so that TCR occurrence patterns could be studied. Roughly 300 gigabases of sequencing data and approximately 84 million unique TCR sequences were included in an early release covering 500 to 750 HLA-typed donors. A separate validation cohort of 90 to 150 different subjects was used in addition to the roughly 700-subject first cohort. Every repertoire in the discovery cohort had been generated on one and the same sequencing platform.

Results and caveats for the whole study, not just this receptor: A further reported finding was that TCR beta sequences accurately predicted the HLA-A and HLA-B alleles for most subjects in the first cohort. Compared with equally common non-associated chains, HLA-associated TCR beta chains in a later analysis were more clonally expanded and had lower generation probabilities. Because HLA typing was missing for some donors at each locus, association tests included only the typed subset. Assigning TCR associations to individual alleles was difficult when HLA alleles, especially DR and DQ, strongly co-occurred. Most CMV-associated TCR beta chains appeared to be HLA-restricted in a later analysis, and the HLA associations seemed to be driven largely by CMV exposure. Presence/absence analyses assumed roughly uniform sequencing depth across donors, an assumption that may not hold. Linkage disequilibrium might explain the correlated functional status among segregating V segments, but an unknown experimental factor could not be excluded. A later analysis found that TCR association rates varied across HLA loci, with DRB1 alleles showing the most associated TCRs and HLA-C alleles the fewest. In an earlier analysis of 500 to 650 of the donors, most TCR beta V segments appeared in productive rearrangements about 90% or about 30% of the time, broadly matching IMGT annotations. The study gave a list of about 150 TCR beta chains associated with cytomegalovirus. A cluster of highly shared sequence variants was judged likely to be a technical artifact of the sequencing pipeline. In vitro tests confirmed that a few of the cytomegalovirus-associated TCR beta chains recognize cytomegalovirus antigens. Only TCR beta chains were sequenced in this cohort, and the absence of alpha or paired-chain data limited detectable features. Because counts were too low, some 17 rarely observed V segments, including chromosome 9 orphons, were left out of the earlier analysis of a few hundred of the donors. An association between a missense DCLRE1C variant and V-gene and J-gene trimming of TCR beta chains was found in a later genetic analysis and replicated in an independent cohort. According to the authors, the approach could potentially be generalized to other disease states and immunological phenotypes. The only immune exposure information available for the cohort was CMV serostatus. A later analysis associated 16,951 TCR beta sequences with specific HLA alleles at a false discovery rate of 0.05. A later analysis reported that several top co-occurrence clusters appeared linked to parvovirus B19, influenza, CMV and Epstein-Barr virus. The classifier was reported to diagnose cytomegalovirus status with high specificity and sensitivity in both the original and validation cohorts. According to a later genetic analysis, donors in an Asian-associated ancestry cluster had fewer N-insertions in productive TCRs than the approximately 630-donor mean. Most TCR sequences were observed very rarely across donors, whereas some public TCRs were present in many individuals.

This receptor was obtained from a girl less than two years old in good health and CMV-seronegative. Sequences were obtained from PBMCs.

The DNA sequence is given as TGCGCCAGCAGCCAAGAAGTAGCCCCGTGGGGAGCCGATACGCAGTATTTT. Translation gives CASSQEVAPWGADTQYF. This receptor chain uses TRBV4-3 and TRBJ2-3; the D gene is possibly TRBD2, with 5 bases matching. Reading from cysteine to phenylalanine, the CDR3 counts 17 amino acids. Just the 51-base CDR3 DNA is kept, in frame starting at base 1. For CDR1 and CDR2, the germline V gene lists LGHNA and YSLEER. Trimming takes 0 bases from V and 6 bases from J, and the germline ends sit 19 bases apart.